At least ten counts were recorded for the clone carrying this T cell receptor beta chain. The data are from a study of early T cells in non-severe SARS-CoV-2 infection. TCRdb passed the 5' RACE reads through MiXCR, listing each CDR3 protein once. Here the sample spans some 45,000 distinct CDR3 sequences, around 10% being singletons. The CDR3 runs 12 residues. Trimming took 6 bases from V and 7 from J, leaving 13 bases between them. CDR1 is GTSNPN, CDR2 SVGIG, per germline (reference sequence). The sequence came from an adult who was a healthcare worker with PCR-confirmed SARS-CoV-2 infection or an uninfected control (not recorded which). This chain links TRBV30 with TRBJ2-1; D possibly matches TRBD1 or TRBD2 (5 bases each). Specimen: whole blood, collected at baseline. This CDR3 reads CACQGPVNEQFF. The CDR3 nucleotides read TGTGCCTGCCAGGGACCTGTAAATGAGCAGTTCTTC.